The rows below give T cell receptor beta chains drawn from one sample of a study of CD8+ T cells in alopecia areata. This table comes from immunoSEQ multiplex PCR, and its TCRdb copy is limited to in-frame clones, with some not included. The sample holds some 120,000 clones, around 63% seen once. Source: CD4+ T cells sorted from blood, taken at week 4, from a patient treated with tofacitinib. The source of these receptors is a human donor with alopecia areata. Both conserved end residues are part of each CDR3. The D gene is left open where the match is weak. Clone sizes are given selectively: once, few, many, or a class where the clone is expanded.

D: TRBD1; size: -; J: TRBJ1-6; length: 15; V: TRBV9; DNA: TGTGCCAGCAGCTTTCGGGACAGGGATAATTCACCCCTCCACTTT; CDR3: CASSFRDRDNSPLHF
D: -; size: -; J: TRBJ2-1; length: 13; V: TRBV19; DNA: TGTGCCAGTAATAGAGGAATATACAATGAGCAGTTCTTC; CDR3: CASNRGIYNEQFF
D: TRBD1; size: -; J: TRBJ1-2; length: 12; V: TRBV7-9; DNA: TGTGCCAGCAGCTGGGACAGGGATGGCTACACCTTC; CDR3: CASSWDRDGYTF
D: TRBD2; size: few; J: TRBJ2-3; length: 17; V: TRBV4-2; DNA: TGTGCCAGCAGCCAAGGGTCTAGCGGGGATAGCACAGATACGCAGTATTTT; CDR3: CASSQGSSGDSTDTQYF
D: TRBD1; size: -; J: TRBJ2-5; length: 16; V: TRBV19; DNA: TGTGCCAGTAGTATGGGGACAGGGGGCGATGTCGAGACCCAGTACTTC; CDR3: CASSMGTGGDVETQYF
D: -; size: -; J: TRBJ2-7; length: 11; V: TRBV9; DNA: TGTGCCAGCAGCGTAGTCAGAGAGCAGTACTTC; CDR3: CASSVVREQYF
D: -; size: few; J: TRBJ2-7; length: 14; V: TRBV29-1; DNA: TGCAGCGCTTTAACAAACGCAGTCTCCTACGAGCAGTACTTC; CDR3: CSALTNAVSYEQYF
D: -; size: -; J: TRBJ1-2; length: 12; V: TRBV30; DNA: TGTGCCTGGAGTGTTATGGATTATGGCTACACCTTC; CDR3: CAWSVMDYGYTF
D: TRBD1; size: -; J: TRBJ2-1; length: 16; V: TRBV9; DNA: TGTGCCAGCAGCGTAACCGGGACAGGAACTCACAATGAGCAGTTCTTC; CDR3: CASSVTGTGTHNEQFF
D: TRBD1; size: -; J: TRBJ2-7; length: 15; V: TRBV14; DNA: TGTGCCAGCAGCCAAGATTGGACAGGTTCCTACGAGCAGTACTTC; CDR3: CASSQDWTGSYEQYF
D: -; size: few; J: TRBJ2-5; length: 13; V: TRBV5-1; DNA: TGCGCCAGCGCGGAAGGCCCGGAGGGGACCCAGTACTTC; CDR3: CASAEGPEGTQYF
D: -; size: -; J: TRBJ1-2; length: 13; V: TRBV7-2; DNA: TGTGCCAGCAGCTTGGGCAGGCGCGATGGCTACACCTTC; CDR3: CASSLGRRDGYTF
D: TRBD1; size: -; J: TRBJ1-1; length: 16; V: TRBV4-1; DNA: TGCGCCAGCAGCCAATTTCCGCAGGGGGACCGAACTGAAGCTTTCTTT; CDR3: CASSQFPQGDRTEAFF
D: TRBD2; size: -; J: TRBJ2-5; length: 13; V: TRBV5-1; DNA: TGCGCCAGCAGCTTGACTAGCGGGGGGACCCAGTACTTC; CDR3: CASSLTSGGTQYF
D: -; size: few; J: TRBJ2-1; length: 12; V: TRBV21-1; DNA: TGTGCCGGGGATGAAACAGGAAATGAGCAGTTCTTC; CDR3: CAGDETGNEQFF
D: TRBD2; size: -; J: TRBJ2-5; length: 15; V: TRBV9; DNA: TGTGCCAGCAGCGTAGGCGCCAGGGAGGGAGAGACCCAGTACTTC; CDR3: CASSVGAREGETQYF
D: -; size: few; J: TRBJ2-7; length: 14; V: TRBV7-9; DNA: TGTGCCAGCAGCTCAACAACAGGGATCCACGAGCAGTACTTC; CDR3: CASSSTTGIHEQYF
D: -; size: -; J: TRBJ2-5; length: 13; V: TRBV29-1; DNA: TGCAGCGCGCTCCCGGGCGGTCAAGAGACCCAGTACTTC; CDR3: CSALPGGQETQYF
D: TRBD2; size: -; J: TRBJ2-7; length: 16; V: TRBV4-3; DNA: TGCGCCAGCAGCCAAGAATTTGGCGGGAGTTTCTACGAGCAGTACTTC; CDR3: CASSQEFGGSFYEQYF
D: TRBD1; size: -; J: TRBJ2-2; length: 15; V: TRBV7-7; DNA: TGTGCCAGCAGCCCAGGGGGCTTCGAAACCGGGGAGCTGTTTTTT; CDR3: CASSPGGFETGELFF
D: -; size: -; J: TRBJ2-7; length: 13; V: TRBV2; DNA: TGTGCCGCGGGACGGTACCAGAACTACGAGCAGTACTTC; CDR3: CAAGRYQNYEQYF
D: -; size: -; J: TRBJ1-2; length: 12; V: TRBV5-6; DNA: TGTGCCAGCAGACTTACAGGGAATGGCTACACCTTC; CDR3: CASRLTGNGYTF
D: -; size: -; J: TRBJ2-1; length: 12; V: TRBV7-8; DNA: TGTGCCAGCAGCCCCTCAATCGGTGAGCAGTTCTTC; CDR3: CASSPSIGEQFF
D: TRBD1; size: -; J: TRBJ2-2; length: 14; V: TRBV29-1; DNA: TGCAGCGTCACCGGACAGGCTTACACCGGGGAGCTGTTTTTT; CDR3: CSVTGQAYTGELFF
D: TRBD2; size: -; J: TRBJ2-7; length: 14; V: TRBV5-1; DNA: TGCGCCAGCAGCTCGGGACTAGCGGGGGTCGAGCAGTACTTC; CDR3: CASSSGLAGVEQYF
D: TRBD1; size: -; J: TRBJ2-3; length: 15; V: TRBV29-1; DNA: TGCAGCGCTCTCTGGGGACAGGGGCGAGCAGATACGCAGTATTTT; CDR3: CSALWGQGRADTQYF
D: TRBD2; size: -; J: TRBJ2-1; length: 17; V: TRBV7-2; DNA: TGTGCCAGCAGCTTAATGGGACTAGCGGCCTCCTACAATGAGCAGTTCTTC; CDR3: CASSLMGLAASYNEQFF
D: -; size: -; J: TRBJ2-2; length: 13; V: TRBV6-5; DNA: TGTGCCAGCAGAAGGGAAGGCACCGGGGAGCTGTTTTTT; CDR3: CASRREGTGELFF
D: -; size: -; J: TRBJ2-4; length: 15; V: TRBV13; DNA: TGTGCCAGCAGCTACCGCTCGTTGGGCACAAACATTCAGTACTTC; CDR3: CASSYRSLGTNIQYF
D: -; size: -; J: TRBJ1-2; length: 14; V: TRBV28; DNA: TGTGCCAGCAGTTCGCCCCGGAGACGGGAAGGCTACACCTTC; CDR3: CASSSPRRREGYTF
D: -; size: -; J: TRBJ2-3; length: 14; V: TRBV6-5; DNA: TGTGCCAGCAGTTACAGAGGGGTGGAGGATACGCAGTATTTT; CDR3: CASSYRGVEDTQYF
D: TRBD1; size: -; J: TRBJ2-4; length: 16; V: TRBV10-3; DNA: TGTGCCATCAGTGAAATGATCGGGGACAGCAAAAACATTCAGTACTTC; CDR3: CAISEMIGDSKNIQYF
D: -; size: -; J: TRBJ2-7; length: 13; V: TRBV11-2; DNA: TGTGCCAGCAGCTTAGGGGCAGGCACGGAGCAGTACTTC; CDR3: CASSLGAGTEQYF
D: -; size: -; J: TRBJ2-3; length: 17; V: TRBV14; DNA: TGTGCCAGCAGCCAAGAATCGGGAACAGGGAACACAGATACGCAGTATTTT; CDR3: CASSQESGTGNTDTQYF
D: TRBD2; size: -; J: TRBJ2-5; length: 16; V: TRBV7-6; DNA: TGTGCCAGCAGCTTCACCGGGGGGGCAAAAATAGAGACCCAGTACTTC; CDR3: CASSFTGGAKIETQYF
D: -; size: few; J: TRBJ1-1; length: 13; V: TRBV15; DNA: TGTGCCACCAGCAGTCGACTGGACACTGAAGCTTTCTTT; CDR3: CATSSRLDTEAFF
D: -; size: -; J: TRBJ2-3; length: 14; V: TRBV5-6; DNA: TGTGCCAGCAGCTCTGTAGTCCGCACAGATACGCAGTATTTT; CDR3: CASSSVVRTDTQYF
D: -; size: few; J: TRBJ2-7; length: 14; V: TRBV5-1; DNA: TGCGCCAGCAGCTTCGGGCAGGGGCCGCAGGAGCAGTACTTC; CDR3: CASSFGQGPQEQYF
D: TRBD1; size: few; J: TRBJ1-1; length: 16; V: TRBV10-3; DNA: TGTGCCATCAGTGAGTCGACGGGACAGATGAACACTGAAGCTTTCTTT; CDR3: CAISESTGQMNTEAFF
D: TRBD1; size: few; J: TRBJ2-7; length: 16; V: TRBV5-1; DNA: TGCGCCAGCAGCTTGGGGCCAGGGACAGGGCTCTACGAGCAGTACTTC; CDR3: CASSLGPGTGLYEQYF
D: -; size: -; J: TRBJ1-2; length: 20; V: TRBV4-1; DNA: TGCGCCAGCAGCCAAGATTGGGGGGGCGGTGGTGCGCGCAAGAACTATGGCTACACCTTC; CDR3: CASSQDWGGGGARKNYGYTF
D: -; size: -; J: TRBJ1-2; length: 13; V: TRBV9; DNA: TGTGCCAGCAGCCCCCTTGAGGAGGGCGGCTACACCTTC; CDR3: CASSPLEEGGYTF
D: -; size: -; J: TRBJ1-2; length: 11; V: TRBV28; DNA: TGTGCCAGCAGTTACTCTGGTGGCTACACCTTC; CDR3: CASSYSGGYTF
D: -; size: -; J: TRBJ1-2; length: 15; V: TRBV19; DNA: TGTGCCAGTACCAAAGGGACGGAAGCTAACTATGGCTACACCTTC; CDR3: CASTKGTEANYGYTF
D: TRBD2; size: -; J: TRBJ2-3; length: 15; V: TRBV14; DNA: TGTGCCAGCAGCCGAGCGGGGACCCGGGGGGATACGCAGTATTTT; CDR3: CASSRAGTRGDTQYF
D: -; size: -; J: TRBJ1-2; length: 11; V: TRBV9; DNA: TGTGCCAGCAGCGTAAACGATGCCTACACCTTC; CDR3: CASSVNDAYTF
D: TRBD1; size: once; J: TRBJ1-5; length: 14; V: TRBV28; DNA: TGTGCCAGCACCCTCCGGGACAGGGGACGGCCCCAGCATTTT; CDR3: CASTLRDRGRPQHF
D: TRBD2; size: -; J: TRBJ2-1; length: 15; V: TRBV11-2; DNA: TGTGCCAGCAGCCCGGGACTAGCGGATTACAATGAGCAGTTCTTC; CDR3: CASSPGLADYNEQFF